This TCR beta chain was observed in a study of control samples from healthy donors and cancer patients. Libraries were prepared by immunoSEQ multiplex PCR; TCRdb keeps only in-frame clonotypes and omits some of them. The sample holds around 150,000 clones; about 95% are singletons and the top ten take around 15%. Germline-derived CDR1 and CDR2 are MNHEY and SVGAGI. CDR3 length: 15 residues. Trimming left V 2 bases short and J 4 bases short, with 15 bases between. The sequence was collected from a man aged 55 to 69 with colorectal cancer. Sequenced material: PBMCs. The chain joins TRBV6-5 to TRBJ2-7, with D perhaps assigned TRBD1 or TRBD2 (6 bases each). The CDR3 sequence is CASSYGWGAAYEQYF. In DNA, the CDR3 is TGTGCCAGCAGTTACGGCTGGGGGGCCGCTTACGAGCAGTACTTC.